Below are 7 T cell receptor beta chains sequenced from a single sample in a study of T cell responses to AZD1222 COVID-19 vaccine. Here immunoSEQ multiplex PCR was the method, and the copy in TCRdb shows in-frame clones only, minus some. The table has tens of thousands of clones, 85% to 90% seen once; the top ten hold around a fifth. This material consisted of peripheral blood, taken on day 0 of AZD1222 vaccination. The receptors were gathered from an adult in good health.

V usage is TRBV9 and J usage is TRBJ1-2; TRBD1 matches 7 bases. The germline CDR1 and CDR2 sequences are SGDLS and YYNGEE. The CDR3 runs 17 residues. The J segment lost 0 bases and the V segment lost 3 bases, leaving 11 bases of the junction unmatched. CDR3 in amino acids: CASSARGPGGPNYGYTF. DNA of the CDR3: TGTGCCAGCAGCGCAAGGGGCCCAGGGGGACCTAACTATGGCTACACCTTC.

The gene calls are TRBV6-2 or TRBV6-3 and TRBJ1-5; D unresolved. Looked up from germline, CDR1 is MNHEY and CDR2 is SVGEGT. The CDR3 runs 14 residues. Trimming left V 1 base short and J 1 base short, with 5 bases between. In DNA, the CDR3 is TGTGCCAGCAGTTACTATCCGAGCAATCAGCCCCAGCATTTT. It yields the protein CASSYYPSNQPQHF.

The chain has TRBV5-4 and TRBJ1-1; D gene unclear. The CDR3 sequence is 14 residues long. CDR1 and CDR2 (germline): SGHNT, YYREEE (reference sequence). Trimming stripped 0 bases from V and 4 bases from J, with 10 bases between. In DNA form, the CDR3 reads TGTGCCAGCAGCTTGGTCGTGGGTGGCACTGAAGCTTTCTTT. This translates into CASSLVVGGTEAFF.

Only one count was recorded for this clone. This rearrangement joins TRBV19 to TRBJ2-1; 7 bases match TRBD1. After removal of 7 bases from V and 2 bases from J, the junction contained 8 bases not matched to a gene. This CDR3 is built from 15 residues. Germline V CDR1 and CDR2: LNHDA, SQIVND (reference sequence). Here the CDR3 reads CASTLDRAAYNEQFF. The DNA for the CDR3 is TGTGCCAGTACCTTAGACAGGGCCGCCTACAATGAGCAGTTCTTC.

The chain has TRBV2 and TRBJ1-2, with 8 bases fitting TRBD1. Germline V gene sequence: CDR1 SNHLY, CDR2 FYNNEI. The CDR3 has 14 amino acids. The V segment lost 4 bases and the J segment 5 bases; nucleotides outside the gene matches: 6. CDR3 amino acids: CASSGTGLGYGYTF. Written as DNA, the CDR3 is TGTGCCAGCAGTGGGACAGGGTTAGGGTATGGCTACACCTTC.

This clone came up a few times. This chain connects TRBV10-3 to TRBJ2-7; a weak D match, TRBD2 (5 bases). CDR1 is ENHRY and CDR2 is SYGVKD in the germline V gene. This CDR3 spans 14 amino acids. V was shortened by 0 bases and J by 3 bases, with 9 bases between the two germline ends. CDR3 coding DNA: TGTGCCATCAGTGAGTCTCGGGGTGGCTACGAGCAGTACTTC. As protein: CAISESRGGYEQYF.

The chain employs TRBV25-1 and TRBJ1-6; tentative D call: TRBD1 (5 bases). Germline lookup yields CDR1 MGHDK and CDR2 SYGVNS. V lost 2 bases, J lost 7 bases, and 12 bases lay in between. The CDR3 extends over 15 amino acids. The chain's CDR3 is CASSETGRDNSPLHF. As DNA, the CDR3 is TGTGCCAGCAGTGAAACGGGACGGGACAATTCACCCCTCCACTTT.